A selection of T cell receptor beta chains follows, all from one sample in a study of technical replicates of blood from a few donors. Profiled with immunoSEQ multiplex PCR; TCRdb holds only in-frame clones, not every one. The table lists under 70,000 clones, roughly nine tenths of them singletons, with 0.3% to 0.4% in the top ten. The specimen sequenced was T cells isolated from PBMCs. These receptors came from a human donor in good health. CDR3s include the opening cysteine and the closing phenylalanine or tryptophan. The order of the fields is D gene, clone size, V gene, J gene, CDR3 protein, CDR3 DNA. A D gene is named only where the DNA matches it firmly. Clone size, where shown, is once, few, many, or a class for clones that have expanded.

.	.	TRBV9	TRBJ1-2	CASSASGRDSNYGYTF	TGTGCCAGCAGCGCCTCGGGCAGGGACTCAAACTATGGCTACACCTTC
TRBD2	once	TRBV29-1	TRBJ2-1	CSVEGLAVTYNEQFF	TGCAGCGTTGAGGGACTAGCGGTGACCTACAATGAGCAGTTCTTC
TRBD2	once	TRBV6-6	TRBJ2-7	CASGTSGGHFYEQYF	TGTGCCAGCGGGACTAGCGGGGGACATTTCTACGAGCAGTACTTC
TRBD2	.	TRBV7-9	TRBJ2-7	CASSSSGTYEQYF	TGTGCCAGCAGCTCTAGCGGTACCTACGAGCAGTACTTC
TRBD1	.	TRBV28	TRBJ1-4	CASRTGNEKLFF	TGTGCCAGCAGGACAGGGAATGAAAAACTGTTTTTT
TRBD1	.	TRBV5-1	TRBJ2-1	CASSITGGNGNEQFF	TGCGCCAGCAGCATTACAGGGGGAAATGGCAATGAGCAGTTCTTC
TRBD1	.	TRBV29-1	TRBJ1-1	CSVEGRGETEAFF	TGCAGCGTTGAGGGCAGGGGGGAAACTGAAGCTTTCTTT
.	few	TRBV30	TRBJ1-3	CATAGSGNTIYF	TGTGCCACCGCAGGTTCTGGAAACACCATATATTTT
TRBD2	.	TRBV11-2	TRBJ2-7	CASRIWTSGHEQYF	TGTGCCAGCAGGATTTGGACTAGCGGGCACGAGCAGTACTTC
TRBD1	.	TRBV7-9	TRBJ2-7	CASSSATGGPSYEQYF	TGTGCCAGCAGCTCGGCTACAGGGGGACCTTCTTACGAGCAGTACTTC
.	.	TRBV28	TRBJ2-7	CASERDNPYEQYF	TGTGCCAGCGAAAGGGACAACCCCTACGAGCAGTACTTC
.	.	TRBV19	TRBJ2-7	CASSITGVGGYEQYF	TGTGCCAGTAGTATAACAGGGGTGGGAGGCTACGAGCAGTACTTC
.	.	TRBV29-1	TRBJ2-7	CSVVGENYEQYF	TGCAGCGTTGTCGGGGAGAACTACGAGCAGTACTTC
.	.	TRBV19	TRBJ2-1	CASSIPSYLSSYNEQFF	TGTGCCAGTAGTATACCGAGTTACCTTAGCTCCTACAATGAGCAGTTCTTC
.	.	TRBV29-1	TRBJ1-1	CSVDRGTVEDEAFF	TGCAGCGTTGACAGGGGCACAGTGGAGGATGAAGCTTTCTTT
TRBD2	.	TRBV4-3	TRBJ2-1	CASSHRPAGSSYNEQFF	TGCGCCAGCAGCCACAGACCAGCGGGAAGCTCCTACAATGAGCAGTTCTTC
TRBD1	once	TRBV29-1	TRBJ2-5	CSVEGDRSSWETQYF	TGCAGCGTTGAAGGGGACAGGTCGTCTTGGGAGACCCAGTACTTC
.	once	TRBV4-1	TRBJ2-7	CASSLGQASYEQYF	TGCGCCAGCAGCCTTGGGCAGGCCTCCTACGAGCAGTACTTC
.	.	TRBV29-1	TRBJ2-7	CSVEDLRGLSSYEQYF	TGCAGCGTTGAAGATCTTCGCGGCCTGAGCTCCTACGAGCAGTACTTC
TRBD1	.	TRBV9	TRBJ1-2	CASSQTGGGYTF	TGTGCCAGCAGCCAGACAGGGGGCGGCTACACCTTC
TRBD1	once	TRBV9	TRBJ2-7	CASSVEDRADEQYF	TGTGCCAGCAGCGTAGAGGACAGGGCGGACGAGCAGTACTTC
TRBD2	.	TRBV27	TRBJ2-1	CASSLLGGSSYNEQFF	TGTGCCAGCAGTTTATTGGGCGGGAGCTCCTACAATGAGCAGTTCTTC
TRBD2	.	TRBV14	TRBJ2-3	CASRGTSGRDTQYF	TGTGCCAGCCGGGGGACTAGCGGGAGAGATACGCAGTATTTT
.	.	TRBV5-1	TRBJ1-1	CASSLVGVTEAFF	TGCGCCAGCAGCTTGGTTGGAGTCACTGAAGCTTTCTTT
TRBD1	.	TRBV6-1	TRBJ1-2	CASSVNRDRVTYGYTF	TGTGCCAGCAGTGTTAACCGGGACAGGGTAACCTATGGCTACACCTTC
.	.	TRBV15	TRBJ2-3	CATSRGGETDTQYF	TGTGCCACCAGCAGAGGCGGGGAAACAGATACGCAGTATTTT
.	once	TRBV4-1	TRBJ2-7	CASSQGYTGRYEQYF	TGCGCCAGCAGCCAAGGTTATACAGGCCGCTACGAGCAGTACTTC
.	.	TRBV28	TRBJ1-4	CASSFTRSNEKLFF	TGTGCCAGCAGTTTTACAAGGAGTAATGAAAAACTGTTTTTT
.	.	TRBV2	TRBJ1-1	CASRRGEMNTEAFF	TGTGCCAGCCGCCGGGGGGAAATGAACACTGAAGCTTTCTTT
TRBD2	.	TRBV29-1	TRBJ2-5	CSVKLAGVETQYF	TGCAGCGTTAAACTAGCGGGAGTAGAGACCCAGTACTTC
.	.	TRBV7-2	TRBJ2-5	CACGIETQYF	TGTGCCTGCGGAATAGAGACCCAGTACTTC
.	.	TRBV6-1	TRBJ1-2	CASSESQPYGYTF	TGTGCCAGCAGTGAAAGCCAACCCTATGGCTACACCTTC
TRBD1	.	TRBV19	TRBJ2-7	CASSMERGQYEQYF	TGTGCCAGTAGTATGGAGAGGGGGCAGTACGAGCAGTACTTC
TRBD1	.	TRBV28	TRBJ2-7	CASNRAGGFYEQYF	TGTGCCAGCAACCGGGCAGGGGGTTTCTACGAGCAGTACTTC
TRBD1	.	TRBV11-3	TRBJ1-2	CASSLGQGDGYTF	TGTGCCAGCAGCTTAGGACAGGGGGATGGCTACACCTTC
TRBD1	.	TRBV6-6	TRBJ2-4	CASSSRTGQDIQYF	TGTGCCAGCAGTTCGAGGACAGGGCAGGACATTCAGTACTTC
.	.	TRBV29-1	TRBJ2-5	CSVALVGETQYF	TGCAGCGTTGCGTTAGTCGGGGAGACCCAGTACTTC
.	.	TRBV7-2	TRBJ1-5	CASSFQGNQPQHF	TGTGCCAGCAGCTTCCAGGGGAATCAGCCCCAGCATTTT
TRBD1	.	TRBV7-9	TRBJ1-4	CASSTGQGINEKLFF	TGTGCCAGCAGCACTGGACAGGGAATTAATGAAAAACTGTTTTTT
TRBD1	.	TRBV27	TRBJ2-1	CASSHTGGPYNEQFF	TGTGCCAGCAGTCATACAGGGGGACCCTACAATGAGCAGTTCTTC
TRBD1	.	TRBV7-9	TRBJ1-4	CASSEGQGNEKLFF	TGTGCCAGCAGCGAAGGACAGGGAAATGAAAAACTGTTTTTT
TRBD1	.	TRBV11-2	TRBJ1-1	CASSRDRVQMNTEAFF	TGTGCCAGCAGCCGGGACAGGGTCCAAATGAACACTGAAGCTTTCTTT
TRBD2	.	TRBV29-1	TRBJ2-3	CSAEIGGSDTQYF	TGCAGCGCTGAAATCGGGGGGTCAGATACGCAGTATTTT
.	.	TRBV19	TRBJ1-5	CASTTYEFNQPQHF	TGTGCCAGTACCACCTACGAGTTCAATCAGCCCCAGCATTTT
TRBD2	.	TRBV29-1	TRBJ2-2	CSGYRMSGTSSNTGELFF	TGCAGCGGCTACCGAATGTCCGGGACTAGCTCAAACACCGGGGAGCTGTTTTTT
TRBD2	.	TRBV4-2	TRBJ2-2	CASSQDWTSGMTGELFF	TGTGCCAGCAGCCAAGATTGGACTAGCGGGATGACCGGGGAGCTGTTTTTT
TRBD2	once	TRBV30	TRBJ2-1	CAWSGGSGAYNEQFF	TGTGCCTGGAGTGGAGGTAGCGGGGCCTACAATGAGCAGTTCTTC